Here is one T cell receptor beta chain with its context. Its antigen is currently unknown. The data belong to a study of shared clonotypes between healthy human individuals. Study-level results: Shared clonotypes across all four donors exceeded non-shared ones in generation probability. Memory subsets generally showed lower estimated richness than naive subsets.

The germline gives CDR1 SGHTA, CDR2 FQGNSA. V was cut by 5 bases and J by 3 bases, with 10 bases left in between. This CDR3 is 13 amino acids long. All donors were healthy HIV-negative adults lacking recent acute infections or vaccinations. Clones were sequenced by immunoSEQ multiplex PCR, and TCRdb holds only the in-frame ones, with some missing. The table shows a few million clones, with 92% occurring only once. Sample: naive CD4+ T cells from PBMCs. The subset: CD45RA+ positively selected. The chain has TRBV7-2 and TRBJ1-1, with D unclear. The source is a man younger than 35 in good health. Some clones in this sample may be carry-over from other donors' samples. The CDR3 here is CASSVGPHTEAFF. The CDR3 region has the DNA TGTGCCAGCAGCGTGGGCCCTCACACTGAAGCTTTCTTT.